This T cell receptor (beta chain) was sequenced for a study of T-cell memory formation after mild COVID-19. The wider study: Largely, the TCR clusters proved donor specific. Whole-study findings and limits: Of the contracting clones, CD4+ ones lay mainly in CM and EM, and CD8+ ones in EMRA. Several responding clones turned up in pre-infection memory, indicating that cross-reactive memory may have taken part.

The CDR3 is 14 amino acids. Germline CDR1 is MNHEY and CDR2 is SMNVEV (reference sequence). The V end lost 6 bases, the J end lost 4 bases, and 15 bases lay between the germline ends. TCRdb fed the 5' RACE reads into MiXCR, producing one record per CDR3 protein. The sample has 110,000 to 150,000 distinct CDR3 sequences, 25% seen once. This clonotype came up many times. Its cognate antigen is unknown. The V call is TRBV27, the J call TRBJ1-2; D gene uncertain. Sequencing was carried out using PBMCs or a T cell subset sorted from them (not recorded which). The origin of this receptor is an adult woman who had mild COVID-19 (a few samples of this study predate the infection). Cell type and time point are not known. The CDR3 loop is CASSPTRGVYGYTF. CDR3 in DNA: TGTGCCAGCAGCCCCACCCGCGGTGTCTATGGCTACACCTTC.